This T cell receptor (beta chain) was sequenced during a study of cytomegalovirus exposure and HLA in healthy donors. This clone was found a few times. The donors comprised healthy bone marrow donors. 13 Jbeta primers and 60 Vbeta primers were used for the PCR. Some clones are missing from TCRdb's copy, which holds only in-frame ones; the method was immunoSEQ multiplex PCR. This table has some 200,000 clones, about an eighth appearing once. This CDR3 region has 14 residues. V was pared by 0 bases and J by 6 bases, with 4 bases of the junction left unmatched. Per germline, CDR1 SGHNT and CDR2 YYREEE (reference sequence).

Material for sequencing was PBMCs. V gene TRBV5-4 combines with J gene TRBJ1-2, with 8 bases lining up with TRBD1. This receptor was identified in a man aged 45-65 years in good health and CMV-seropositive. The CDR3: CASSLEQGGNGYTF. The CDR3, as DNA: TGTGCCAGCAGCTTGGAACAGGGGGGCAATGGCTACACCTTC.